This is a list of T cell receptor beta chains from one sample in a study of blood T cell repertoires in COVID-19. The assay was immunoSEQ multiplex PCR, and TCRdb's table has in-frame clones only and misses some. The sample contains a few hundred thousand clones, nearly 90% of which appear only once. Sequences were obtained from PBMCs or T cells enriched from blood (not recorded which). These receptors were taken from a woman younger than 45 who had recovered from COVID-19. The CDR3 runs from the conserved cysteine through the conserved F or W.

TRBJ1-1,TRBV28,CASKSRGEVTEAFF
TRBJ2-2,TRBV9,CASSVYPTGTNTGELFF
TRBJ1-4,TRBV4-1,CASSHRPERWDSNSEKLFF
TRBJ2-7,TRBV4-3,CASSPGLTRLGAYEQYF
TRBJ1-5,TRBV10-1,CASSAGGRQNNQPQHF
TRBJ2-5,TRBV14,CASSLSVGTQYF
TRBJ2-7,TRBV5-4,CASSLGLAGVTNDEQYF
TRBJ1-5,TRBV7-2,CASSLSQFNNQPQHF
TRBJ1-1,TRBV9,CASSDPSTGDVPEAFF
TRBJ2-7,TRBV10-3,CAISESRAPGGIGQYF
TRBJ1-1,TRBV7-9,CATLRDRGQNTEAFF
TRBJ2-7,TRBV9,CASSVDPGTSGYEQYF
TRBJ1-6,TRBV7-2,CASSRQGPGSPLHF
TRBJ1-1,TRBV12-3/TRBV12-4,CASIGMVNTEAFF
TRBJ1-3,TRBV7-2,CASASLGSGNTIYF
TRBJ2-3,TRBV6-5,CASSRRMGSATQYF
TRBJ2-1,TRBV28,CASTPSGREVFF
TRBJ1-2,TRBV28,CASSLFNYGYTF
TRBJ2-3,TRBV19,CASSIRGLAVSTDTQYF
TRBJ2-7,TRBV10-2,CASSEIQGLDEQYF
TRBJ1-1,TRBV10-3,CAISYIQGLRTEAFF
TRBJ2-3,TRBV20-1,CSASRTSGIADTQYF
TRBJ1-2,TRBV6-5,CASRDTGQNYGYTF
TRBJ2-1,TRBV2,CASSFRLSSYNEQFF
TRBJ2-7,TRBV6-5,CASIKGDSYEQYF
TRBJ2-7,TRBV5-1,CASSQRDRENYEQYF
TRBJ1-5,TRBV5-6,CASSLFFGGGPIGQPQHF
TRBJ1-5,TRBV6-2/TRBV6-3,CASSRQLGDQPQHF
TRBJ2-3,TRBV7-3,CASSLDRGTDTQYF
TRBJ2-5,TRBV27,CASKLVGQETQYF
TRBJ2-1,TRBV9,CASSPRLAGPYNEQFF
TRBJ2-1,TRBV28,CASSSGTGWIRLAGVDEQFF
TRBJ1-1,TRBV11-2,CASSLGTGWVGTEAFF
TRBJ2-5,TRBV10-3,CAISESLTGSQETQYF
TRBJ1-6,TRBV27,CASSRNREINSPLHF
TRBJ1-1,TRBV9,CASSSQTGSTEAFF
TRBJ1-1,TRBV7-9,CASSRDSWRTEAFF
TRBJ2-1,TRBV4-2,CASSKTSVERLNEQFF
TRBJ1-4,TRBV10-2,CASSESAEKLFF
TRBJ1-5,TRBV4-1,CASSPVLGDRDFSQPQHF
TRBJ2-6,TRBV6-2/TRBV6-3,CASSYSVGAVRTGANVLTF
TRBJ2-1,TRBV15,CATALGTSGTREQFF
TRBJ1-1,TRBV28,CASRDNREAFF
TRBJ2-7,TRBV27,CASSQLGAWGSYEQYF
TRBJ1-5,TRBV3-1/TRBV3-2,CASSPRQGANQPQHF
TRBJ1-2,TRBV29-1,CSSQETGGDYGYTF
TRBJ1-2,TRBV30,CAWSIGTGAGYTF
TRBJ1-5,TRBV19,CATLGGGHSQPQHF
TRBJ1-3,TRBV30,CAWSALGGAQVLNTIYF
TRBJ1-6,TRBV28,CAIRMTGVRRRNSPLHF
TRBJ1-1,TRBV15,CATSRRQGFEAFF
TRBJ2-2,TRBV5-1,CASSLGLAGSGELFF
TRBJ1-3,TRBV10-3,CATGLQGAGNTIYF
TRBJ2-4,TRBV6-5,CASRKGNLAKNIQYF
TRBJ2-7,TRBV3-1/TRBV3-2,CASSYGTSGPPYWVYF
TRBJ1-2,TRBV5-6,CASSLARGQGYTF
TRBJ2-7,TRBV7-9,CASSDQGATYEQYF